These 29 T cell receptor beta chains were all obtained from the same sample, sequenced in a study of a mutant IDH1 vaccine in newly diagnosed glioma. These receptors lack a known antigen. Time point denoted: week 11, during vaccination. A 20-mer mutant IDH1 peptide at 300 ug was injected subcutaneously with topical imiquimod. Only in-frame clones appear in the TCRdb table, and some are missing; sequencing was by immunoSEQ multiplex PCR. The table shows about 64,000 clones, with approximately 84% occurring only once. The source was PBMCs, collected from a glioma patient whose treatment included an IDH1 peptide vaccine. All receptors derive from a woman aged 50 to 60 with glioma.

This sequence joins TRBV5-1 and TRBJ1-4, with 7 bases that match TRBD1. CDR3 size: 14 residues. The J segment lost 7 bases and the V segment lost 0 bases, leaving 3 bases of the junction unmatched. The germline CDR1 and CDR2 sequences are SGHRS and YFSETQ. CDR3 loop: CASSLDRGGEKLFF. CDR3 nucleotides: TGCGCCAGCAGCTTGGACAGGGGAGGTGAAAAACTGTTTTTT.

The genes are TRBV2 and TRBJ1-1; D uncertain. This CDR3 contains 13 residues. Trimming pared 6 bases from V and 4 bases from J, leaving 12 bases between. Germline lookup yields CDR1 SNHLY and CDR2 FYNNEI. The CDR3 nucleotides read TGTGCCAGCAGAGACGGGGAGGGCACTGAAGCTTTCTTT. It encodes CASRDGEGTEAFF.

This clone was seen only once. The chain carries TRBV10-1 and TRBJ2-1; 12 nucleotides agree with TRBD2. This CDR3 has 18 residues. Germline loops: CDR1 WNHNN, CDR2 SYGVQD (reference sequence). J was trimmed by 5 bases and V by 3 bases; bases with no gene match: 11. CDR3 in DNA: TGCGCCAGCAGTGAACAGAGAAATAGACTAGCGGGAGACAATGAGCAGTTCTTC. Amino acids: CASSEQRNRLAGDNEQFF.

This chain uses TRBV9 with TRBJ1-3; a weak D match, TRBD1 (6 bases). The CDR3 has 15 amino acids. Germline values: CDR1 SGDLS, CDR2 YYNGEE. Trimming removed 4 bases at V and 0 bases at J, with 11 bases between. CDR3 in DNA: TGTGCCAGCAGCTCAGGGGTCGTCTCTGGAAACACCATATATTTT. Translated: CASSSGVVSGNTIYF.

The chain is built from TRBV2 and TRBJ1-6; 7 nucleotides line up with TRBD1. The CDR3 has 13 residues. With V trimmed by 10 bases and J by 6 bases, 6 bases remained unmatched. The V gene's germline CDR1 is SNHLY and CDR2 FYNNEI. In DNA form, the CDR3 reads TGTGCCAACAAGGCAGGGGGTAATTCACCCCTCCACTTT. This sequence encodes CANKAGGNSPLHF.

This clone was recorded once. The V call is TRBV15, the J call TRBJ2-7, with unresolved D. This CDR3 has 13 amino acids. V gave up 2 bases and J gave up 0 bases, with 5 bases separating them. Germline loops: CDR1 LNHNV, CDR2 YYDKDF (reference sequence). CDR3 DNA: TGTGCCACCAGCAGAAGATACTCCTACGAGCAGTACTTC. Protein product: CATSRRYSYEQYF.

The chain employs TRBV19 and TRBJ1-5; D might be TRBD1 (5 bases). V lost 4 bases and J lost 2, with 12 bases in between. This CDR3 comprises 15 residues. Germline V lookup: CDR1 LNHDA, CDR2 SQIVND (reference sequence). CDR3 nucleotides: TGTGCCAGTAGTAAAGGGGTTTCGGGCAATCAGCCCCAGCATTTT. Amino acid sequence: CASSKGVSGNQPQHF.

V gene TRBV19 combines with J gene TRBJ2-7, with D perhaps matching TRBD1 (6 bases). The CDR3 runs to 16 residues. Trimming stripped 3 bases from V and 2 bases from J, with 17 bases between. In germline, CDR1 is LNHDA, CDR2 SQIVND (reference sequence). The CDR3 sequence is CASSIYRTVVPYEQYF. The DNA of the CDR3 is TGTGCCAGTAGTATTTACCGGACAGTCGTACCCTACGAGCAGTACTTC. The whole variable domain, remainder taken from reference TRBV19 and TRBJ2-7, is DGGITQSPKYLFRKEGQNVTLSCEQNLNHDAMYWYRQDPGQGLRLIYYSQIVNDFQKGDIAEGYSVSREKKESFPLTVTSAQKNPTAFYLCASSIYRTVVPYEQYFGPGTRLTVT.

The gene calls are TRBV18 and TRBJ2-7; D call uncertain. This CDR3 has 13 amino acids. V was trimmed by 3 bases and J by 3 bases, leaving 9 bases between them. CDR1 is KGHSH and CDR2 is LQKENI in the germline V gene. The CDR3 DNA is TGTGCCAGCTCACCTGGAAAGGGCTACGAGCAGTACTTC. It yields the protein CASSPGKGYEQYF.

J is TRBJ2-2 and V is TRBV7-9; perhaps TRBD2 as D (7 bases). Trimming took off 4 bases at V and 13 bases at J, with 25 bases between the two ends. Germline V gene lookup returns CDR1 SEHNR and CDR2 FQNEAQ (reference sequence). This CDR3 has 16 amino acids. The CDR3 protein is CASSSWPTDSGIGLFF. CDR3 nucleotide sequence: TGTGCCAGCAGCTCTTGGCCCACGGACAGCGGGATAGGGCTGTTTTTT.

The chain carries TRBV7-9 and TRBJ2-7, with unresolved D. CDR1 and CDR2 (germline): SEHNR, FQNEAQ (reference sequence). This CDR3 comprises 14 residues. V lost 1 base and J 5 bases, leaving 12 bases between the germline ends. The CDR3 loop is CASSLGRGIDEQYF. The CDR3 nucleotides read TGTGCCAGCAGCTTAGGGCGTGGGATCGACGAGCAGTACTTC.

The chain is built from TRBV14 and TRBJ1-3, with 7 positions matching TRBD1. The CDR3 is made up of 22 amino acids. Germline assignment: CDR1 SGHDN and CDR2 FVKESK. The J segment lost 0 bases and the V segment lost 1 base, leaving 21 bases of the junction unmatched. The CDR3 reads CASSQVFTNTGQRRFSGNTIYF. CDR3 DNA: TGTGCCAGCAGCCAAGTTTTCACTAATACGGGACAGCGGAGATTCTCTGGAAACACCATATATTTT.

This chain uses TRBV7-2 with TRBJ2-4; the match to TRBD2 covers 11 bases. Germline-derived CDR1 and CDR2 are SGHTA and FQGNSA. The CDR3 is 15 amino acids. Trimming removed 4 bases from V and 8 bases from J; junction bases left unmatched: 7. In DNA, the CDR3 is TGTGCCAGCAGCTCCTCTAGCGGGGGGCGGTACATTCAGTACTTC. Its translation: CASSSSSGGRYIQYF.

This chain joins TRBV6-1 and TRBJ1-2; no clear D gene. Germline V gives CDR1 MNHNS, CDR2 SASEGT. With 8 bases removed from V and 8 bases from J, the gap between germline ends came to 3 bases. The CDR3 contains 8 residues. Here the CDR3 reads CASQGYTF. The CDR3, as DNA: TGTGCCAGCCAGGGCTACACCTTC.

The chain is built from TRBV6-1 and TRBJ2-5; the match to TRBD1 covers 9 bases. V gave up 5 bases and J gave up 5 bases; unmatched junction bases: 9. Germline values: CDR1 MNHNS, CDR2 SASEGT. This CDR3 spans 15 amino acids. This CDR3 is CASSSEQGAAETQYF. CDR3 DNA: TGTGCCAGCAGTTCAGAACAGGGGGCGGCCGAGACCCAGTACTTC.

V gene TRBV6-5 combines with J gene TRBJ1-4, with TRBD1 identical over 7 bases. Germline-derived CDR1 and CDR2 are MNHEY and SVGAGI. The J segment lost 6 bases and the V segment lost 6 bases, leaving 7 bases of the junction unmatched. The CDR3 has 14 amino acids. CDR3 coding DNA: TGTGCCAGCAGGAGACAGGGCCCCCATGAAAAACTGTTTTTT. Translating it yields CASRRQGPHEKLFF.

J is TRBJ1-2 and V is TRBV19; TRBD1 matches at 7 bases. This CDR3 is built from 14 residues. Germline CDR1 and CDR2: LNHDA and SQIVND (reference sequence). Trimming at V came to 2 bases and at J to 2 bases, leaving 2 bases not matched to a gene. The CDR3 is CASSITGANYGYTF. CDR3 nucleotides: TGTGCCAGTAGTATAACAGGGGCCAACTATGGCTACACCTTC.

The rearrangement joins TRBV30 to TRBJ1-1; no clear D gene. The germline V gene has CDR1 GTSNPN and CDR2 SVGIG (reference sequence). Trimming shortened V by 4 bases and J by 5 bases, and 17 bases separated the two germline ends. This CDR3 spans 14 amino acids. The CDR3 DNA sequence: TGTGCCTGGATGAGGGAGGCTAGATTTACTGAAGCTTTCTTT. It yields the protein CAWMREARFTEAFF.

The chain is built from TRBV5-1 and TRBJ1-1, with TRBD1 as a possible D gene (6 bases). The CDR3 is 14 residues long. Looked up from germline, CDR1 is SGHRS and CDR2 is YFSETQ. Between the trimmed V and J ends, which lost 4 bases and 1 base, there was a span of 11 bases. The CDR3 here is CASSQTQGNTEAFF. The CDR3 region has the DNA TGCGCCAGCAGCCAGACACAGGGGAACACTGAAGCTTTCTTT.

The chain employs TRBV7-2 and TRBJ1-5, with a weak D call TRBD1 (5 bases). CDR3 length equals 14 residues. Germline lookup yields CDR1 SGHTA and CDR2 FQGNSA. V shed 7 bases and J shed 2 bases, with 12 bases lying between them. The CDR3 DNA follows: TGTGCCAGCACCAATGGGGGGGGCAATCAGCCCCAGCATTTT. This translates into CASTNGGGNQPQHF.

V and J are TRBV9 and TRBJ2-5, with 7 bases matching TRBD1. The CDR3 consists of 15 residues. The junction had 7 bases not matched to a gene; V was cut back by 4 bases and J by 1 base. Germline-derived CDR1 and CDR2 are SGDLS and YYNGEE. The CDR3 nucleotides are TGTGCCAGCAGCCCCAGAGGGGGCCTCCAAGAGACCCAGTACTTC. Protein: CASSPRGGLQETQYF.

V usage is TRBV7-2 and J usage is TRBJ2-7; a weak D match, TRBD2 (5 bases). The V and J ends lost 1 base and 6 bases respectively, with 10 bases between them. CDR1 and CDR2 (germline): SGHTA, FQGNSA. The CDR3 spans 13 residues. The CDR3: CASSLVREGEQYF. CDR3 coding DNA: TGTGCCAGCAGCTTAGTACGGGAAGGCGAGCAGTACTTC.

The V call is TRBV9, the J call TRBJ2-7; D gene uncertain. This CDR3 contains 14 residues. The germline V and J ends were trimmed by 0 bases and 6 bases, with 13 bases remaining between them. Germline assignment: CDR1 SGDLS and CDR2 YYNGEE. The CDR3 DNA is TGTGCCAGCAGCGTAGCGCCTGCGGCTCCCGAGCAGTACTTC. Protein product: CASSVAPAAPEQYF.

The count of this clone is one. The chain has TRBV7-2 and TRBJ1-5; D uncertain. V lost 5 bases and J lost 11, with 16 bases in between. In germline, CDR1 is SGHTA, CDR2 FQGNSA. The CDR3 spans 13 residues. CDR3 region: CASSPETARAQHF. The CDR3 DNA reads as TGTGCCAGCAGCCCCGAGACGGCAAGAGCCCAGCATTTT. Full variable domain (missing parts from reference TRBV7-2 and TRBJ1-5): GAGVSQSPSNKVTEKGKDVELRCDPISGHTALYWYRQSLGQGLEFLIYFQGNSAPDKSGLPSDRFSAERTGGSVSTLTIQRTQQEDSAVYLCASSPETARAQHFGDGTRLSIL.

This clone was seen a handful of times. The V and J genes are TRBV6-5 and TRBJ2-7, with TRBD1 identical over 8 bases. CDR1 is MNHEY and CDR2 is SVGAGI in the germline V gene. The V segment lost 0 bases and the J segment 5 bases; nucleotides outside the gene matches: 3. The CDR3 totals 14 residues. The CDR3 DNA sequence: TGTGCCAGCAGTTACTCGACAGGGGTCCACGAGCAGTACTTC. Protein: CASSYSTGVHEQYF.

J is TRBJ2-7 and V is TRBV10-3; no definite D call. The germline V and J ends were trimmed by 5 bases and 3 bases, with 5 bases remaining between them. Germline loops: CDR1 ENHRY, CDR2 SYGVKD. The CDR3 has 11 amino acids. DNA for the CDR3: TGTGCCATCAGTAGTAGCTACGAGCAGTACTTC. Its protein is CAISSSYEQYF.

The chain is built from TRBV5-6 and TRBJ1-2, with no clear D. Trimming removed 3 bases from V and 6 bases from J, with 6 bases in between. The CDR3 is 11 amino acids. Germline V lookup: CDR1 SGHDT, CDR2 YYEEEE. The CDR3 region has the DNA TGTGCCAGCAGCTCCAGCCATGGCTACACCTTC. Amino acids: CASSSSHGYTF. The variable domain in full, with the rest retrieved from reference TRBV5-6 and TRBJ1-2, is DAGVTQSPTHLIKTRGQQVTLRCSPKSGHDTVSWYQQALGQGPQFIFQYYEEEERQRGNFPDRFSGHQFPNYSSELNVNALLLGDSALYLCASSSSHGYTFGSGTRLTVV.

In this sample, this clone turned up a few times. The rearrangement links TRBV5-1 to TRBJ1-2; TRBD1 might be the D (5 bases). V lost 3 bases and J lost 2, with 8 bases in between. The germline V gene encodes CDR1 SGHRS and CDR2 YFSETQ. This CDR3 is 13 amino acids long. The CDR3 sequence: CASSSEGNYGYTF. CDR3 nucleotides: TGCGCCAGCAGCTCGGAGGGGAACTATGGCTACACCTTC.

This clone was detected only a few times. CDR3 nucleotide sequence: TGTGCCAGCAGCACCGTGGCGGGGCTGAACACTGAAGCTTTCTTT. The encoded protein is CASSTVAGLNTEAFF. The rearrangement joins TRBV7-2 to TRBJ1-1; D might be TRBD1 (5 bases). Deletions cut 5 bases from V and 0 bases from J, with 13 bases between. Germline CDR1 SGHTA, CDR2 FQGNSA. The CDR3 loop spans 15 amino acids.